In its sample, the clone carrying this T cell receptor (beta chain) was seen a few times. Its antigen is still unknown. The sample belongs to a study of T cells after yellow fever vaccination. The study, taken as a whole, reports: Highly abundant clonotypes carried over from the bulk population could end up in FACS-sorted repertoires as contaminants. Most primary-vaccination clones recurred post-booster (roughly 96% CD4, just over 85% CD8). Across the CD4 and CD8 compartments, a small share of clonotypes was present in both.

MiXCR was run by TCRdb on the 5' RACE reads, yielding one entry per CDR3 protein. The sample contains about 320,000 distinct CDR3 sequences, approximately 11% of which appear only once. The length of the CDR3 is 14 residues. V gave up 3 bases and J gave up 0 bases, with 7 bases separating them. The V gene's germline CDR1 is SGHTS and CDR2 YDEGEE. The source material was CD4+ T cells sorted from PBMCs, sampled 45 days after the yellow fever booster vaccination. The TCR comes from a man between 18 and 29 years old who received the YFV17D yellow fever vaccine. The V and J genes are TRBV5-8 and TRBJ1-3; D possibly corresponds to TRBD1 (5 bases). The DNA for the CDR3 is TGTGCCAGCAGCTGGGACCACTCTGGAAACACCATATATTTT. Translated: CASSWDHSGNTIYF.